This T cell receptor (beta chain) is drawn from a study of T cells after yellow fever vaccination. The study, taken as a whole, reports: Booster sampling recovered most clones from primary vaccination (around 96% CD4, roughly 90% CD8). Across the CD4 and CD8 compartments, a small share of clonotypes was present in both. Researchers cautioned that FACS-sorted repertoires could harbor abundant clonotypes contaminating from the bulk population.

In its sample, this clonotype was seen many times. Its antigen is undetermined. A process of 5'RACE template switching, which added a universal primer site and UMIs, was used to make TCR cDNA. MiXCR was run by TCRdb on the 5' RACE reads, yielding one entry per CDR3 protein. The sample lists a few hundred thousand distinct CDR3 sequences; roughly 6.2% were seen once. The source of this sequence is a man aged 30-40 years who received the YFV17D yellow fever vaccine. Sample: PBMCs, taken 5 days after the yellow fever booster vaccination.

DNA for the CDR3: TGCGCCAGCAGCTTACGGGAGCGGATAGGGGAGCTGTTTTTT. This translates into CASSLRERIGELFF. V and J are TRBV5-1 and TRBJ2-2, with D maybe TRBD2 (6 bases). V lost 2 bases to trimming and J lost 8 bases, with 13 bases between them. The CDR3 is 14 residues long. CDR1 is SGHRS, CDR2 YFSETQ, per germline.